The rows below give T cell receptor beta chains drawn from one sample of a study of cytomegalovirus exposure and HLA in healthy donors. Sequencing was performed with immunoSEQ multiplex PCR; in TCRdb, only in-frame clones are kept and a portion is missing. The profile shows around 130,000 clones, 77% of them singletons. Material: PBMCs. All receptors derive from a man younger than 35 in good health and CMV-seropositive. CDR3s include the opening cysteine and the closing phenylalanine or tryptophan. Fields, in order: clone size, V gene, J gene, D gene, CDR3 protein, CDR3 DNA. A D gene is named only where the DNA matches it firmly. The size entry is marked missing in some rows and otherwise reads once, few, many or a size class.

clone_size: NA; v_call: TRBV25-1; j_call: TRBJ1-1; d_call: NA; cdr3_aa: CASLGWNTEAFF; cdr3_nt: TGTGCCAGCCTAGGCTGGAACACTGAAGCTTTCTTT
clone_size: NA; v_call: TRBV10-3; j_call: TRBJ1-5; d_call: TRBD1; cdr3_aa: CAISTGEFSNQPQHF; cdr3_nt: TGTGCCATCAGCACAGGGGAGTTTAGCAATCAGCCCCAGCATTTT
clone_size: NA; v_call: TRBV15; j_call: TRBJ1-1; d_call: NA; cdr3_aa: CATSRDPPGVNTEAFF; cdr3_nt: TGTGCCACCAGCAGAGATCCGCCCGGGGTGAACACTGAAGCTTTCTTT
clone_size: NA; v_call: TRBV7-2; j_call: TRBJ1-1; d_call: NA; cdr3_aa: CASSLGGASAEAFF; cdr3_nt: TGTGCCAGCAGCTTAGGAGGAGCCTCAGCTGAAGCTTTCTTT
clone_size: few; v_call: TRBV6-5; j_call: TRBJ1-1; d_call: TRBD1; cdr3_aa: CASSYGQGAYAFF; cdr3_nt: TGTGCCAGCAGCTACGGACAGGGGGCCTATGCTTTCTTT
clone_size: few; v_call: TRBV4-2; j_call: TRBJ2-3; d_call: TRBD2; cdr3_aa: CASSQAGGNTDTQYF; cdr3_nt: TGTGCCAGCAGCCAAGCGGGGGGAAATACAGATACGCAGTATTTT
clone_size: NA; v_call: TRBV11-2; j_call: TRBJ1-5; d_call: NA; cdr3_aa: CASSLDPRQPQHF; cdr3_nt: TGTGCCAGCAGCTTAGATCCGCGGCAGCCCCAGCATTTT
clone_size: NA; v_call: TRBV5-6; j_call: TRBJ2-7; d_call: NA; cdr3_aa: CASSWGDSYEQYF; cdr3_nt: TGTGCCAGCAGCTGGGGGGACTCCTACGAGCAGTACTTC
clone_size: NA; v_call: TRBV5-6; j_call: TRBJ1-2; d_call: TRBD1; cdr3_aa: CASWGQGATYGYTF; cdr3_nt: TGTGCCAGCTGGGGGCAGGGGGCGACCTATGGCTACACCTTC
clone_size: NA; v_call: TRBV12-5; j_call: TRBJ2-5; d_call: TRBD2; cdr3_aa: CASGLVRAGVAETQYF; cdr3_nt: TGTGCTAGTGGTTTGGTACGAGCGGGAGTCGCAGAGACCCAGTACTTC
clone_size: NA; v_call: TRBV11-2; j_call: TRBJ1-1; d_call: NA; cdr3_aa: CASSLGGIGGTEAFF; cdr3_nt: TGTGCCAGCAGCTTAGGAGGAATAGGAGGCACTGAAGCTTTCTTT
clone_size: NA; v_call: TRBV7-9; j_call: TRBJ1-1; d_call: NA; cdr3_aa: CASSSRASGGDTEAFF; cdr3_nt: TGTGCCAGCAGCTCAAGGGCTTCTGGGGGGGACACTGAAGCTTTCTTT
clone_size: NA; v_call: TRBV6-5; j_call: TRBJ1-1; d_call: NA; cdr3_aa: CASSYKDFNTEAFF; cdr3_nt: TGTGCCAGCAGCTACAAGGACTTTAACACTGAAGCTTTCTTT
clone_size: NA; v_call: TRBV5-4; j_call: TRBJ1-6; d_call: NA; cdr3_aa: CASSWGWTVASYNSPLHF; cdr3_nt: TGTGCCAGCAGCTGGGGATGGACAGTCGCCTCCTATAATTCACCCCTCCACTTT
clone_size: once; v_call: TRBV7-2; j_call: TRBJ1-1; d_call: TRBD1; cdr3_aa: CASSLAPGTGTNTEAFF; cdr3_nt: TGTGCCAGCAGCTTAGCCCCAGGGACAGGGACGAACACTGAAGCTTTCTTT
clone_size: few; v_call: TRBV5-5; j_call: TRBJ1-1; d_call: TRBD1; cdr3_aa: CASSLTSRGVNTEAFF; cdr3_nt: TGTGCCAGCAGCTTGACTTCCAGGGGGGTGAACACTGAAGCTTTCTTT
clone_size: NA; v_call: TRBV2; j_call: TRBJ1-2; d_call: TRBD1; cdr3_aa: CASSPGQVANYGYTF; cdr3_nt: TGTGCCAGCAGCCCCGGACAGGTAGCTAACTATGGCTACACCTTC
clone_size: NA; v_call: TRBV29-1; j_call: TRBJ1-1; d_call: NA; cdr3_aa: CSLEGYGRDTEAFF; cdr3_nt: TGCAGCCTTGAGGGGTATGGGAGGGACACTGAAGCTTTCTTT
clone_size: NA; v_call: TRBV27; j_call: TRBJ2-5; d_call: TRBD2; cdr3_aa: CASSNKAGAAETQYF; cdr3_nt: TGTGCCAGCAGTAATAAGGCGGGAGCAGCGGAGACCCAGTACTTC
clone_size: NA; v_call: TRBV5-1; j_call: TRBJ1-2; d_call: TRBD1; cdr3_aa: CASSSRDRGYGYTF; cdr3_nt: TGCGCCAGCAGCTCCCGGGACAGGGGCTATGGCTACACCTTC
clone_size: NA; v_call: TRBV7-8; j_call: TRBJ2-1; d_call: TRBD2; cdr3_aa: CASSLPSSTSGGSSYNEQFF; cdr3_nt: TGTGCCAGCAGCTTACCCTCGTCGACTAGCGGGGGGAGCTCCTACAATGAGCAGTTCTTC
clone_size: NA; v_call: TRBV18; j_call: TRBJ1-5; d_call: TRBD1; cdr3_aa: CASSGTGSNEPQHF; cdr3_nt: TGTGCCAGCTCGGGGACAGGCTCTAACGAGCCCCAGCATTTT
clone_size: NA; v_call: TRBV5-8; j_call: TRBJ2-6; d_call: NA; cdr3_aa: CASSSHTGTGANVLTF; cdr3_nt: TGTGCCAGCAGCTCGCACACGGGGACTGGGGCCAACGTCCTGACTTTC